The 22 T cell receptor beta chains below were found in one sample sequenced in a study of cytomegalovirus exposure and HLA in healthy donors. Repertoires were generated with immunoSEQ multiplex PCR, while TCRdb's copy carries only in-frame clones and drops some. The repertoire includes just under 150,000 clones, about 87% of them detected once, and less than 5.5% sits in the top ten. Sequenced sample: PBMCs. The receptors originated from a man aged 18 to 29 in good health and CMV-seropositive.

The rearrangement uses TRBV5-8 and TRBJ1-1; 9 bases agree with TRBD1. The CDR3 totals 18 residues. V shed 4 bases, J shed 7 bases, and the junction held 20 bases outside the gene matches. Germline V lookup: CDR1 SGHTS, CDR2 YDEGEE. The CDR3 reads CASSRDKTGGAGSGEAFF. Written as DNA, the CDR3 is TGTGCCAGCAGCCGAGATAAAACAGGGGGCGCTGGGTCGGGTGAAGCTTTCTTT. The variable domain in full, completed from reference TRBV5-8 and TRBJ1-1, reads EAGVTQSPTHLIKTRGQQATLRCSPISGHTSVYWYQQALGLGLQFLLWYDEGEERNRGNFPPRFSGRQFPNYSSELNVNALELEDSALYLCASSRDKTGGAGSGEAFFGQGTRLTVV.

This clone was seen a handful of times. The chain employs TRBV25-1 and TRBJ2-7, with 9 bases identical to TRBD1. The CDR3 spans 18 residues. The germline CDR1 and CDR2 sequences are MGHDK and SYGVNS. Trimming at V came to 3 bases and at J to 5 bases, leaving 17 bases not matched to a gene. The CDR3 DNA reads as TGTGCCAGCAGTGACCCTAAAATTGGGACAGGGATAAGGAACGAGCAGTACTTC. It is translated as CASSDPKIGTGIRNEQYF.

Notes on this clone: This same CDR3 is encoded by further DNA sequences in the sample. CDR3 in amino acids: CASSLQGTEAFF. The DNA of the CDR3 is TGTGCCAGCAGCCTTCAGGGCACTGAAGCTTTCTTT. This chain links TRBV28 with TRBJ1-1; TRBD1 is a possible D gene (5 bases). Germline V gene lookup returns CDR1 MDHEN and CDR2 SYDVKM. Trimming cost V 6 bases and J 4 bases, with 9 bases left between them. The CDR3 has 12 amino acids.

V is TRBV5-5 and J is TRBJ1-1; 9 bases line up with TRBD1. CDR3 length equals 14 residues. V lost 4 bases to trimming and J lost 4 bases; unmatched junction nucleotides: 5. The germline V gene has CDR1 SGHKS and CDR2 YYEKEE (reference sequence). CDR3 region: CASSLRDRVTEAFF. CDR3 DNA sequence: TGTGCCAGCAGCCTCCGGGACAGGGTCACTGAAGCTTTCTTT.

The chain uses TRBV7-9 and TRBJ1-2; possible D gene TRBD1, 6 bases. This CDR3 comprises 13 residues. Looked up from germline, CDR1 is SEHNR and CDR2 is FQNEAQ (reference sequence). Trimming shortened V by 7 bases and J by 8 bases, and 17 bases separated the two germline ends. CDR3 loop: CASTGKTGGGYTF. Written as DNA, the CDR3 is TGTGCCAGCACCGGAAAGACAGGCGGAGGCTACACCTTC.

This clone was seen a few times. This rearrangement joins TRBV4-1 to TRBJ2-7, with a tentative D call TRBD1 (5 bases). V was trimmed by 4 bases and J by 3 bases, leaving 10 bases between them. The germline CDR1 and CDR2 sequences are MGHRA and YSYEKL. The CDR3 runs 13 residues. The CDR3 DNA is TGCGCCAGCAGCCTTCAGGGCGGCTACGAGCAGTACTTC. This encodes CASSLQGGYEQYF.

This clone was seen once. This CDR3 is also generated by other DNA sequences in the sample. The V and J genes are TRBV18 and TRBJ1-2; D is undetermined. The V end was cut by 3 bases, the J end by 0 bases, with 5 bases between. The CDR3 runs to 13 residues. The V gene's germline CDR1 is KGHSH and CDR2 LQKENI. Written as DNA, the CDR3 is TGTGCCAGCTCACCTGGCACTAACTATGGCTACACCTTC. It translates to CASSPGTNYGYTF.

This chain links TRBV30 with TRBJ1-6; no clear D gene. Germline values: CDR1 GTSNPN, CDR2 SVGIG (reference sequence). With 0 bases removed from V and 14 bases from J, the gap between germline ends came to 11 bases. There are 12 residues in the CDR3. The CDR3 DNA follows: TGTGCCTGGAGTGTACTCAAGGAGGCCCTCCACTTT. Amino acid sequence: CAWSVLKEALHF.

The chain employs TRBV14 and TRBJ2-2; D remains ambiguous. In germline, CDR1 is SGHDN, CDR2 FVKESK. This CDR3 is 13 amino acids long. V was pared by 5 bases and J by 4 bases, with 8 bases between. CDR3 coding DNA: TGTGCCAGCAGCTTGTGGCCCACCGGGGAGCTGTTTTTT. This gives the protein CASSLWPTGELFF.

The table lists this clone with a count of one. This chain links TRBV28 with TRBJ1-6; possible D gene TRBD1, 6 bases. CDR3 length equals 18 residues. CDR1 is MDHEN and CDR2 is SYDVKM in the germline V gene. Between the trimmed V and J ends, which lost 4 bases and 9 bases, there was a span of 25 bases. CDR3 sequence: CASSYLPQGSQGSSPLHF. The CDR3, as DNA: TGTGCCAGCAGTTATCTCCCACAGGGATCCCAGGGTTCTTCACCCCTCCACTTT. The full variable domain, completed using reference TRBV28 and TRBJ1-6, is DVKVTQSSRYLVKRTGEKVFLECVQDMDHENMFWYRQDPGLGLRLIYFSYDVKMKEKGDIPEGYSVSREKKERFSLILESASTNQTSMYLCASSYLPQGSQGSSPLHFGNGTRLTVT.

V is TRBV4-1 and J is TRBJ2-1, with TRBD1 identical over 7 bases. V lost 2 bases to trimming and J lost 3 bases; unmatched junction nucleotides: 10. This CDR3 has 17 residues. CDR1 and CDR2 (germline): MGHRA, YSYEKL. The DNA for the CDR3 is TGCGCCAGCAGCCAACCTCTGACAGGGTCTAACTACAATGAGCAGTTCTTC. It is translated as CASSQPLTGSNYNEQFF.

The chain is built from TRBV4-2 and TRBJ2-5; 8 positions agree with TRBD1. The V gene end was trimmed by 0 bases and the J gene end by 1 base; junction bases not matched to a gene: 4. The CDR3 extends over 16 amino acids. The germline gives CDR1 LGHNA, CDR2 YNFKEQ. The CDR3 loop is CASSQDGTGTQETQYF. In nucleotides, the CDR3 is TGTGCCAGCAGCCAAGATGGGACAGGCACCCAAGAGACCCAGTACTTC.

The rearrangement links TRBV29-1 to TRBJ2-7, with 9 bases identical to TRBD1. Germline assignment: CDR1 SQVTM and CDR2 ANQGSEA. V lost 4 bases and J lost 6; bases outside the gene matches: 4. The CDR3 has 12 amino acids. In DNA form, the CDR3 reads TGCAGCGTTGTGGGACAGGGTGGCGAGCAGTACTTC. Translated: CSVVGQGGEQYF.

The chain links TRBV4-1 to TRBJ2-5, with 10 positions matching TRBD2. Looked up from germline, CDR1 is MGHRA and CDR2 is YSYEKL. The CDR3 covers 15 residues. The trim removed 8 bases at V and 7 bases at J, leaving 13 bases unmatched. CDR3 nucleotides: TGCGCCAGCGCCCCAGCGGGGGGGCCAATGGCGACCCAGTACTTC. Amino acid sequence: CASAPAGGPMATQYF.

CDR3 protein: CATVMGGSRTEAFF. The CDR3 nucleotides read TGTGCCACCGTTATGGGGGGATCTCGGACTGAAGCTTTCTTT. V and J are TRBV19 and TRBJ1-1, with D possibly being TRBD1 (5 bases). V lost 10 bases to trimming and J lost 5 bases, with 20 bases between them. Germline CDR1 LNHDA, CDR2 SQIVND (reference sequence). This CDR3 region has 14 residues.

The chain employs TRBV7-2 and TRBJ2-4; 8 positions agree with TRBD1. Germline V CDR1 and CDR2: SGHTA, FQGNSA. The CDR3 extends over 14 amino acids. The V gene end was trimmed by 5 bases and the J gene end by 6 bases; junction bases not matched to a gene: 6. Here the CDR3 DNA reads TGTGCCAGCAGCCTTCAGGGGGCCCTAAACATTCAGTACTTC. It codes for CASSLQGALNIQYF.

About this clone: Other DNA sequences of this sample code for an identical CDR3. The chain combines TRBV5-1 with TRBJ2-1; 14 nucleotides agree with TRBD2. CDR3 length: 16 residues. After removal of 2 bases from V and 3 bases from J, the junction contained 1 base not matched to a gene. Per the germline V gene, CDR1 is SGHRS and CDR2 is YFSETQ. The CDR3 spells CASSLGLAGGYNEQFF. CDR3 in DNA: TGCGCCAGCAGCTTAGGACTAGCGGGGGGCTACAATGAGCAGTTCTTC.

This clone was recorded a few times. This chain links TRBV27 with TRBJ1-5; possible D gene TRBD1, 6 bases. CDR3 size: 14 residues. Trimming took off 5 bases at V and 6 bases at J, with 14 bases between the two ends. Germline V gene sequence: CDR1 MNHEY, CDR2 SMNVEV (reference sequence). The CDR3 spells CASSTHREGQPQHF. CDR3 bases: TGTGCCAGCAGTACCCACAGGGAAGGTCAGCCCCAGCATTTT.

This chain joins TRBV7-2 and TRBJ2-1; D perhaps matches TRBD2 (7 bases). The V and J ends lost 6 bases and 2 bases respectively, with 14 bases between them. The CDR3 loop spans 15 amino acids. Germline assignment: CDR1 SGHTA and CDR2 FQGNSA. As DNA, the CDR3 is TGTGCCAGCAGTTTACCGGGGGGCACCTACAATGAGCAGTTCTTC. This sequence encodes CASSLPGGTYNEQFF. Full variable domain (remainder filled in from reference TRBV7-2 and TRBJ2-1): GAGVSQSPSNKVTEKGKDVELRCDPISGHTALYWYRQSLGQGLEFLIYFQGNSAPDKSGLPSDRFSAERTGGSVSTLTIQRTQQEDSAVYLCASSLPGGTYNEQFFGPGTRLTVL.

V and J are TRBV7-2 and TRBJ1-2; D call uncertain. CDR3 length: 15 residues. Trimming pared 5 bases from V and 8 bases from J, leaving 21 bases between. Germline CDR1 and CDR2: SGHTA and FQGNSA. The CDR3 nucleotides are TGTGCCAGCAGCCTCAGTTCAGGTGGCGGGAAAGGCTACACCTTC. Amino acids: CASSLSSGGGKGYTF. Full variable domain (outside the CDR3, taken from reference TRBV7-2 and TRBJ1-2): GAGVSQSPSNKVTEKGKDVELRCDPISGHTALYWYRQSLGQGLEFLIYFQGNSAPDKSGLPSDRFSAERTGGSVSTLTIQRTQQEDSAVYLCASSLSSGGGKGYTFGSGTRLTVV.

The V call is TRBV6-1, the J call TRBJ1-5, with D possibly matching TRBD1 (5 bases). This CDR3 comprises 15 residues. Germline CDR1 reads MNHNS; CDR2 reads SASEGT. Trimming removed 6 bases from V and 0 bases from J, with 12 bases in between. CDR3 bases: TGTGCCAGCAGGGGGCAAATACATAGCAATCAGCCCCAGCATTTT. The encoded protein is CASRGQIHSNQPQHF.

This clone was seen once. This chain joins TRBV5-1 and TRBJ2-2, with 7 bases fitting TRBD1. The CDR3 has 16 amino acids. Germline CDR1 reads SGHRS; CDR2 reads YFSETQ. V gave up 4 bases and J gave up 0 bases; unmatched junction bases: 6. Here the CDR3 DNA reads TGCGCCAGCAGCAGTACAGGGGCCCCGAACACCGGGGAGCTGTTTTTT. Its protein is CASSSTGAPNTGELFF.